The 2 T cell receptor beta chains given below trace back to one sample, sequenced in a study of blood T cell repertoires in COVID-19. Libraries were prepared by immunoSEQ multiplex PCR; TCRdb keeps only in-frame clonotypes and omits some of them. This table holds 120,000 or so clones, approximately 74% found once. Sequencing was performed on peripheral blood. The receptors stem from a man aged 55-75 years with acute or convalescent COVID-19.

V and J are TRBV2 and TRBJ1-1; 7 bases line up with TRBD1. CDR3 size: 14 residues. Losses at the gene ends were 7 bases for V and 3 bases for J; bases not matched to a gene: 8. Per germline, CDR1 SNHLY and CDR2 FYNNEI. DNA for the CDR3: TGTGCCAGCAAGGGGGCGCCGGCCGACACTGAAGCTTTCTTT. The encoded protein is CASKGAPADTEAFF.

This clone has a handful of counts. In DNA, the CDR3 is TGTGCCAGCAGATACAGGGACGAATATAATTCACCCCTCCACTTT. It yields the protein CASRYRDEYNSPLHF. The chain joins TRBV28 to TRBJ1-6; tentative D call: TRBD1 (6 bases). CDR1 MDHEN and CDR2 SYDVKM come from the germline V gene. The CDR3 is 15 residues long. Trimming pared 6 bases from V and 4 bases from J, leaving 13 bases between. The full variable domain, in which reference TRBV28 and TRBJ1-6 provide the parts outside the CDR3, is DVKVTQSSRYLVKRTGEKVFLECVQDMDHENMFWYRQDPGLGLRLIYFSYDVKMKEKGDIPEGYSVSREKKERFSLILESASTNQTSMYLCASRYRDEYNSPLHFGNGTRLTVT.